This T cell receptor (beta chain) was identified during a study of blood T cells in healthy people across ages. Overall study findings and caveats: Across the age range, TCR beta diversity per million T cells fell in a roughly linear way.

A second about 7 to 12 cycle PCR used barcoded and J-beta primers. TCRdb itself ran the 5' RACE reads through MiXCR, one entry per CDR3 protein. The data show over 1,500,000 distinct CDR3 sequences, about 50% seen once. Each donor's blood draw was around 10 milliliters of peripheral blood. A few counts support this clonotype. Its antigen is unidentified. The sequenced sample consisted of blood. This receptor was obtained from a middle-aged woman in good health.

CDR3 in DNA: TGCAGCGTTGAGAACAATGAGCAGTACTTC. Its translation is CSVENNEQYF. The rearrangement uses TRBV29-1 and TRBJ2-7; no definite D call. CDR1 and CDR2 (germline): SQVTM, ANQGSEA. The CDR3 is 10 amino acids. The V end was cut by 3 bases, the J end by 7 bases, with 7 bases between.